The rows below give T cell receptor beta chains drawn from one sample of a study of control samples from healthy donors and cancer patients. Using immunoSEQ multiplex PCR, the repertoire was profiled, and TCRdb retains in-frame clones only, with some absent. Of about 48,000 clones in the sample, over 90% are singletons; the top ten hold 23%. The source material was PBMCs. The receptors here all came from a woman aged 45-65 years with head and neck cancer. The CDR3 runs from the conserved cysteine through the conserved F or W. The D gene is left open where the match is weak. For some rows the clone size is stated as once, few or many, or as a class when expanded; others skip it.

>TRBV30|TRBJ2-5|.|.
TGTGCCTGGAGTGCTAAAGAGACCCAGTACTTC
CAWSAKETQYF
>TRBV15|TRBJ1-1|.|.
TGTGCCACCAGCAGAGAGGAGGATTTGAACACTGAAGCTTTCTTT
CATSREEDLNTEAFF
>TRBV6-2/TRBV6-3|TRBJ2-7|TRBD1|.
TGTGCCAGCAGTATTTCCGGGACAGACTACGAGCAGTACTTC
CASSISGTDYEQYF
>TRBV12-3/TRBV12-4|TRBJ1-2|.|.
TGTGCCAGCAGTTTCGCCTGGGAGGAGGGCTACACCTTC
CASSFAWEEGYTF
>TRBV5-6|TRBJ1-2|.|.
TGTGCCAGCAGCCGGACAGAGTCCAAGGGCTACACCTTC
CASSRTESKGYTF
>TRBV30|TRBJ1-1|.|.
TGTGCCTGGAGATTCCCATGGAACACTGAAGCTTTCTTT
CAWRFPWNTEAFF
>TRBV7-9|TRBJ2-5|TRBD2|.
TGTGCCAGCAGCTCCGGGACTAGCGGGAGTGGCAGGGAGACCCAGTACTTC
CASSSGTSGSGRETQYF
>TRBV2|TRBJ2-7|TRBD2|.
TGTGCCAGCAGTGGAGGAGCGGGGTGGTTGAGCTCCTACGAGCAGTACTTC
CASSGGAGWLSSYEQYF
>TRBV5-1|TRBJ2-1|TRBD2|.
TGCGCCAGCAGTTTTCTAGCGGGGGCCTACAATGAGCAGTTCTTC
CASSFLAGAYNEQFF
>TRBV14|TRBJ2-5|TRBD2|.
TGTGCCAGCAGCCAAGAATCCGACTGGTGGACTAGCGGGAGCTTGAAGACCCAGTACTTC
CASSQESDWWTSGSLKTQYF
>TRBV5-1|TRBJ1-4|TRBD1|.
TGCGCCAGCAGCGCTTCACCCGGGACAGCTGAAAAACTGTTTTTT
CASSASPGTAEKLFF
>TRBV10-1|TRBJ2-1|TRBD2|.
TGCGCCAGCAGTCCTGGGACTAGCGGCTACAATGAGCAGTTCTTC
CASSPGTSGYNEQFF
>TRBV3-1/TRBV3-2|TRBJ1-2|.|.
TGTGCCAGCAGCCAAGACCCGCGGGGCTACACCTTC
CASSQDPRGYTF
>TRBV29-1|TRBJ2-1|.|.
TGCAGCGTTGAAGGCCTAAGAATCCAGGACCTACTCTTTTACAATGAGCAGTTCTTC
CSVEGLRIQDLLFYNEQFF
>TRBV5-1|TRBJ1-5|.|.
TGCGCCAGCAGCTTCGGGGGTAGCAATCAGCCCCAGCATTTT
CASSFGGSNQPQHF
>TRBV3-1/TRBV3-2|TRBJ2-1|.|.
TGTGCCAGCAGCCCGGGACAACTTGGAAATGAGCAGTTCTTC
CASSPGQLGNEQFF
>TRBV4-1|TRBJ2-3|.|.
TGCGCCAGCAGCCAAGCGGGAAGGGCAGATACGCAGTATTTT
CASSQAGRADTQYF
>TRBV30|TRBJ1-1|TRBD1|.
TGTGCCTGGAGTGTTCCGACAGGGATCGACACTGAAGCTTTCTTT
CAWSVPTGIDTEAFF
>TRBV2|TRBJ1-6|.|few
TGTGCCAGCAGTGAAGAAGGTTTCGATTCACCCCTCCACTTT
CASSEEGFDSPLHF
>TRBV4-1|TRBJ1-2|.|.
TGCGCCAGCAGCCAAGAGTACGGGCAGAGCTATGGCTACACCTTC
CASSQEYGQSYGYTF
>TRBV12-3/TRBV12-4|TRBJ1-5|.|.
TGTGCCAGCAGTTTAAGGGAGAATCAGCCCCAGCATTTT
CASSLRENQPQHF
>TRBV12-3/TRBV12-4|TRBJ1-2|.|.
TGTGCCAGCAGTTCGGGCCAGCGGGGCTACACCTTC
CASSSGQRGYTF
>TRBV9|TRBJ2-3|.|.
TGTGCCAGCAGCCCCACACCCCGCACAGATACGCAGTATTTT
CASSPTPRTDTQYF
>TRBV7-8|TRBJ2-1|.|.
TGTGCCAGCAGCTTCCGGGACGCACGATGGAATGAGCAGTTCTTC
CASSFRDARWNEQFF
>TRBV7-9|TRBJ2-2|TRBD1|once
TGTGCCAGCAGCTTAAACAGTCAGGGGGCCACCGGGGAGCTGTTTTTT
CASSLNSQGATGELFF
>TRBV7-9|TRBJ1-2|.|few
TGTGCCAGCAGCTTAGCGATGGCAGTATATGGCTACACCTTC
CASSLAMAVYGYTF
>TRBV13|TRBJ2-7|TRBD2|once
TGTGCCAGCAGCTCCGCCGGGACTAGTTCCCCTACCTACGAGCAGTACTTC
CASSSAGTSSPTYEQYF
>TRBV15|TRBJ2-1|TRBD2|once
TGTGCCACCAGCAGTAGGACTAGCGGGGAAGAGCAGTTCTTC
CATSSRTSGEEQFF
>TRBV30|TRBJ2-1|TRBD2|.
TGTGCCTGGAGTGTACAAAGCGGGAGAATTAATGAGCAGTTCTTC
CAWSVQSGRINEQFF
>TRBV5-1|TRBJ1-6|.|.
TGCGCCAGCAGCCCCTTTGAGGGGACACCCCTCCACTTT
CASSPFEGTPLHF
>TRBV14|TRBJ2-1|.|.
TGTGCCAGCAGCCAAGATCTCTACACCGAAGGCTCCTACAATGAGCAGTTCTTC
CASSQDLYTEGSYNEQFF
>TRBV14|TRBJ2-1|TRBD1|.
TGTGCCAGCAGCGCCCGGGACAGGGGAAATGAGCAGCTCTTC
CASSARDRGNEQLF
>TRBV28|TRBJ1-5|.|.
TGTGCCAGTTGGAGGGGCAATCAGCCCCAGCATTTT
CASWRGNQPQHF
>TRBV5-1|TRBJ1-2|.|.
TGCGCCAGCAGCCTTGCTGGGACAAATTATGGCTACACCTTC
CASSLAGTNYGYTF
>TRBV9|TRBJ2-1|.|.
TGTGCCAGCAGCGTGGACAGATACAATGAGCAGTTCTTC
CASSVDRYNEQFF
>TRBV7-2|TRBJ1-2|.|.
TGTGCCAGCAGCTTAACGCTGGGGCATACCTTCTATGGCTACACCTTC
CASSLTLGHTFYGYTF
>TRBV15|TRBJ2-1|.|.
TGTGCCACCAGCAGAGATCTGCGGCGGATAGCCGATTACAATGAGCAGTTCTTC
CATSRDLRRIADYNEQFF
>TRBV28|TRBJ1-1|.|once
TGTGCCAGCAGCAGGAACAGGGTCTCTGAAGCTTTCTTT
CASSRNRVSEAFF
>TRBV4-2|TRBJ2-1|.|.
TGTGCCAGCAGCCTGAGAACGGATGAGCAGTTCTTC
CASSLRTDEQFF
>TRBV28|TRBJ2-1|.|.
TGTGCCAGCAGCTCGGGGCGGAATTACAATGAGCAGTTCTTC
CASSSGRNYNEQFF
>TRBV4-1|TRBJ2-3|.|.
TGCGCCAGCAGCCAAGTGTTTAGGGTCCGTTCCACAGATACGCAGTATTTT
CASSQVFRVRSTDTQYF
>TRBV2|TRBJ1-5|TRBD1|.
TGTGCCAGCAGGAGGGGACAGGGGGCTATTCAGCCCCAGCATTTT
CASRRGQGAIQPQHF
>TRBV19|TRBJ1-5|.|.
TGTGCCAGTAGTAGGGGCTCTGGGGATCAGCCCCAGCATTTT
CASSRGSGDQPQHF
>TRBV5-1|TRBJ1-1|.|once
TGCGCCAGCAATCCAGGGGTGATGAACACTGAAGCTTTCTTT
CASNPGVMNTEAFF
>TRBV11-3|TRBJ1-1|.|.
TGTGCCAGCAGCTCTTCTGGGACGGCTGAAGCTTTCTTT
CASSSSGTAEAFF
>TRBV5-3|TRBJ1-5|.|.
TGTGCCAGAAGCTTGGGGAATCAGCCCCAGCATTTT
CARSLGNQPQHF
>TRBV9|TRBJ1-3|TRBD1|.
TGTGCCAGCAGTCAGGGACAGCCGCGCTCGGGAAACACCATATATTTT
CASSQGQPRSGNTIYF
>TRBV28|TRBJ1-5|.|.
TGTGCCAGCAGTTTAGGGGGATGGAGCAATCAGCCCCAGCATTTT
CASSLGGWSNQPQHF
>TRBV11-2|TRBJ2-7|.|.
TGTGCCAGCACTCCTTCTGCCTACGAGCAGTACTTC
CASTPSAYEQYF
>TRBV7-6|TRBJ1-6|TRBD1|.
TGTGCCAGCAGCTCCTCCCCCGGGACAGGCAATTCACCCCTCCACTTT
CASSSSPGTGNSPLHF
>TRBV7-3|TRBJ1-6|.|.
TGTGCCAGCAGCGAGGGACTCGGGAGGTCACCCCTCCACTTT
CASSEGLGRSPLHF
>TRBV3-1/TRBV3-2|TRBJ1-6|.|few
TGTGCCAGCAGCCCTGGATATAATTCACCCCTCCACTTT
CASSPGYNSPLHF
>TRBV28|TRBJ2-1|.|.
TGTGCCAGCAACAGGGCGTCTATCTACAATGAGCAGTTCTTC
CASNRASIYNEQFF
>TRBV5-1|TRBJ1-1|TRBD1|once
TGCGCCAACAGCCCCCGGACAGGGGGGAACACTGGAGCTTTCTTT
CANSPRTGGNTGAFF